The present T cell receptor (beta chain) was sequenced within a study of identical twins. Unique molecular identifiers were present on the cDNA, which also gained a universal primer site by template switching. TCRdb independently ran MiXCR on the 5' RACE reads; one entry per CDR3 protein. The sample holds about 690,000 distinct CDR3 sequences, approximately 6.1% seen once. This clonotype came up many times. Its antigen is unknown. Germline assignment: CDR1 LNHNV and CDR2 YYDKDF (reference sequence). This CDR3 is built from 15 residues. V dropped 2 bases and J dropped 2; count of bases not matched to a gene: 1. General study results and limits: The more abundant beta clonotypes in cord blood had fewer insertions, and memory repertoires did not show this.

The material sequenced was naive T cells sorted from blood. This sequence was found in a young man in good health. The chain carries TRBV15 and TRBJ1-5; 9 bases map to TRBD1. DNA of the CDR3: TGTGCCACCAGCAGATGGACAGGGGGCAATCAGCCCCAGCATTTT. This sequence encodes CATSRWTGGNQPQHF.